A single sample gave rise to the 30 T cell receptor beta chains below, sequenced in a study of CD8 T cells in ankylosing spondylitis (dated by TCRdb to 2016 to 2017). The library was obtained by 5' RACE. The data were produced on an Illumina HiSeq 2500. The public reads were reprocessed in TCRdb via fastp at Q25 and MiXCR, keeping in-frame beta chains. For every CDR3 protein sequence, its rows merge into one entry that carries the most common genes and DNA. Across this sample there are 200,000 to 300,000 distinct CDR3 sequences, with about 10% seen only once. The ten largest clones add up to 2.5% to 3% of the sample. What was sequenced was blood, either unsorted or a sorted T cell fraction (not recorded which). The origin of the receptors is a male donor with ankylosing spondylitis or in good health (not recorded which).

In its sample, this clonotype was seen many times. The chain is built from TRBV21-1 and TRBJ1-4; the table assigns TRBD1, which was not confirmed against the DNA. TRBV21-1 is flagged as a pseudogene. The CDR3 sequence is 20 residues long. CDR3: CASSSYSRQGPAATNEKLFF. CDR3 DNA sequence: TGTGCCAGCAGCAGCTACAGTCGACAGGGGCCCGCTGCAACTAATGAAAAACTGTTTTTT.

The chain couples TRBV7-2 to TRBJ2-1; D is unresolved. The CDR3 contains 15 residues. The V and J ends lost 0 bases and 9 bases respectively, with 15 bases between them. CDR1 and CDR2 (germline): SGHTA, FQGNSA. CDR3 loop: CASSLAQSSWGEQFF. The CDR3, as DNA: TGTGCCAGCAGCTTAGCGCAATCGAGTTGGGGTGAGCAGTTCTTC.

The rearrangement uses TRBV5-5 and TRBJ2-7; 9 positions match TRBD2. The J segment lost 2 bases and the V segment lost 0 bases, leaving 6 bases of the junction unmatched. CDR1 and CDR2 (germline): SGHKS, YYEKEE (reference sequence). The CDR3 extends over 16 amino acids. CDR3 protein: CASSLEIAGDPYEQYF. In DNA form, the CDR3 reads TGTGCCAGCAGCTTGGAGATAGCGGGAGACCCCTACGAGCAGTACTTC.

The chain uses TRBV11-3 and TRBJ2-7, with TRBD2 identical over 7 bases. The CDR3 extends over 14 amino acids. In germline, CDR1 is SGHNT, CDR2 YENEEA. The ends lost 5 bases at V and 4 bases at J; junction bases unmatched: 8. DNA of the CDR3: TGTGCCAGCAGCGGGAGGGGCGGTACATACGAGCAGTACTTC. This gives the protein CASSGRGGTYEQYF.

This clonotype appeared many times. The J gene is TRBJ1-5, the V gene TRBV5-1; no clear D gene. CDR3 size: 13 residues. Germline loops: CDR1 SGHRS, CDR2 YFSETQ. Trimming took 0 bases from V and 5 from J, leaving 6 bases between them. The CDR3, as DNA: TGCGCCAGCAGCTTGGACAGCTATCAGCCCCAGCATTTT. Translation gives CASSLDSYQPQHF.

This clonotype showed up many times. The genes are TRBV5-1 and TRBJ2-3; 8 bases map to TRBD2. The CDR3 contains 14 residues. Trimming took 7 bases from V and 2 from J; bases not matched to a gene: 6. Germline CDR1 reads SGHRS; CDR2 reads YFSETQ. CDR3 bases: TGCGCCAGCGTAGCGGGACATTCCACAGATACGCAGTATTTT. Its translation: CASVAGHSTDTQYF.

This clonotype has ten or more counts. The CDR3 is CASSKKTLTGGTQYF. Written as DNA, the CDR3 is TGTGCCAGCAGCAAGAAAACCCTGACAGGGGGCACGCAGTATTTT. V usage is TRBV7-9 and J usage is TRBJ2-3; 10 bases match TRBD1. The germline V gene has CDR1 SEHNR and CDR2 FQNEAQ (reference sequence). The CDR3 contains 15 residues. V was pared by 5 bases and J by 9 bases, with 11 bases of the junction left unmatched.

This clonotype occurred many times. In nucleotides, the CDR3 is TGTGCCAGCAGCTCTTTTCCGGGGGCCGGGGCCAACGTCCTGACTTTC. Its translation is CASSSFPGAGANVLTF. The V gene is TRBV5-5, the J gene TRBJ2-6; the D gene could be TRBD1 or TRBD2 (6 bases each). CDR3 length: 16 residues. Germline V CDR1 and CDR2: SGHKS, YYEKEE (reference sequence). V gave up 3 bases and J gave up 4 bases, with 14 bases separating them.

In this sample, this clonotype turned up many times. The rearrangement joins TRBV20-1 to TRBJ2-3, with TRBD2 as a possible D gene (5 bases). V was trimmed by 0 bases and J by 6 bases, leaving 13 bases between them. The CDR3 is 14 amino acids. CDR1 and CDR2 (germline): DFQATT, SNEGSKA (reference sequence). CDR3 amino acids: CSARDRAGLDTQYF. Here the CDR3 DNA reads TGCAGTGCTAGAGATCGGGCGGGCCTGGATACGCAGTATTTT.

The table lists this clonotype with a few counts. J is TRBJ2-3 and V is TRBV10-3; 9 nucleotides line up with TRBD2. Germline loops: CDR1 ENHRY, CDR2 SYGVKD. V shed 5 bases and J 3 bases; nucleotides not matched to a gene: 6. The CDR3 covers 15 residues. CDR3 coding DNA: TGTGCCATCAGTTCCGGACTAGCGAGGACAGATACGCAGTATTTT. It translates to CAISSGLARTDTQYF.

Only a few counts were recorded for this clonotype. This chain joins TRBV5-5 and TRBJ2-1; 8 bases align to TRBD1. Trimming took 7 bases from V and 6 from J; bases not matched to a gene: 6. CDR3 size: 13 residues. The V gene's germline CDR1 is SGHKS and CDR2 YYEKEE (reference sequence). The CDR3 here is CASDRGRGNEQFF. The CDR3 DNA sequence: TGTGCCAGCGACAGGGGAAGAGGCAATGAGCAGTTCTTC. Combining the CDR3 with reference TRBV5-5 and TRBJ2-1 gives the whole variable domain DAGVTQSPTHLIKTRGQQVTLRCSPISGHKSVSWYQQVLGQGPQFIFQYYEKEERGRGNFPDRFSARQFPNYSSELNVNALLLGDSALYLCASDRGRGNEQFFGPGTRLTVL.

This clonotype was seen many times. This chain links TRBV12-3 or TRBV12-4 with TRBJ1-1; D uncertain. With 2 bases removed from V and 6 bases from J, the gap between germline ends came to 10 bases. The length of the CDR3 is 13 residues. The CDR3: CASSLREGAEAFF. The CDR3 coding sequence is TGTGCCAGCAGTTTAAGGGAGGGCGCTGAAGCTTTCTTT.

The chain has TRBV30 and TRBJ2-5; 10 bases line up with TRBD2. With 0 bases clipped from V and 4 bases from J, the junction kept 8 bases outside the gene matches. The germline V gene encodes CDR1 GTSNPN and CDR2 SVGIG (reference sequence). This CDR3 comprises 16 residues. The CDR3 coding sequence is TGTGCCTGGAGTGTATTGACGAGCGGGAGGGCAGAGACCCAGTACTTC. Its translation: CAWSVLTSGRAETQYF.

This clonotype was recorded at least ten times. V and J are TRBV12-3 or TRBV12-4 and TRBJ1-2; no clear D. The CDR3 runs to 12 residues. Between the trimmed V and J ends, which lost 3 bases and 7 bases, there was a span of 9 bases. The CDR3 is CASSFSQLGYTF. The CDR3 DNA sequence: TGTGCCAGCAGTTTTTCTCAGCTTGGCTACACCTTC.

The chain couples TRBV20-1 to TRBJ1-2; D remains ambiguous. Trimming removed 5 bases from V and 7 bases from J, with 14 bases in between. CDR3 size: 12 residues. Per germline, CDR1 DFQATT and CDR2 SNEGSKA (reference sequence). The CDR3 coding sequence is TGCAGTGCTCCTTCAGTGGATGGTGGCTACACCTTC. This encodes CSAPSVDGGYTF.

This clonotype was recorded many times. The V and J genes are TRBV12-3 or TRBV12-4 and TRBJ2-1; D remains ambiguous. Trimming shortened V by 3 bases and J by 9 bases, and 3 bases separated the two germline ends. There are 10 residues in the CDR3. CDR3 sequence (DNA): TGTGCCAGCAGTTTGGGTGAGCAGTTCTTC. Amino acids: CASSLGEQFF.

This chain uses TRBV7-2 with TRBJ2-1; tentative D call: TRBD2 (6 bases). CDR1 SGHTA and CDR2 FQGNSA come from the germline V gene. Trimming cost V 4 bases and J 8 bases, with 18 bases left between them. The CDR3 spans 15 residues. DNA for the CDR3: TGTGCCAGCAGCTCAGGACCGGGACTTCCTCATGAGCAGTTCTTC. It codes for CASSSGPGLPHEQFF. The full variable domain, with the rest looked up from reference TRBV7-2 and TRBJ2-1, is GAGVSQSPSNKVTEKGKDVELRCDPISGHTALYWYRQSLGQGLEFLIYFQGNSAPDKSGLPSDRFSAERTGGSVSTLTIQRTQQEDSAVYLCASSSGPGLPHEQFFGPGTRLTVL.

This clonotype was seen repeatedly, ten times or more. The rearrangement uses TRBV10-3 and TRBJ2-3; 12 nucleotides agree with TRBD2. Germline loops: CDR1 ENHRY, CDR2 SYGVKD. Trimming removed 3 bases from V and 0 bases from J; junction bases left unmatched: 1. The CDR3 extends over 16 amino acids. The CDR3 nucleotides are TGTGCCATCAGTGAAGGACTAGCGGGAAGCACAGATACGCAGTATTTT. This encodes CAISEGLAGSTDTQYF.

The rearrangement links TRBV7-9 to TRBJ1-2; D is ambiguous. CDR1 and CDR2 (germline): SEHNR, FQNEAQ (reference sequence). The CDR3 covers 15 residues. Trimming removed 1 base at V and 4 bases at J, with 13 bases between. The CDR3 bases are TGTGCCAGCAGCTTAGACGGGATCACGGCCTATGGCTACACCTTC. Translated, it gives CASSLDGITAYGYTF.

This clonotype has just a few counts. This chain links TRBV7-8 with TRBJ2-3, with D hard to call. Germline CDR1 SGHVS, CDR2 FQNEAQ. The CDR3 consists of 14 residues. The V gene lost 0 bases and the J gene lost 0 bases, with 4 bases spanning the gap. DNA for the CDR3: TGTGCCAGCAGCTTAGCTTTTAGCACAGATACGCAGTATTTT. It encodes CASSLAFSTDTQYF.

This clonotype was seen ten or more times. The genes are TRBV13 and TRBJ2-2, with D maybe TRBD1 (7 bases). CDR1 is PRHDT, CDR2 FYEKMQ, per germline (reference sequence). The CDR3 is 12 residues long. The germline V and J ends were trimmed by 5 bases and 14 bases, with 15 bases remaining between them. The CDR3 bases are TGTGCCAGCAGCCAATCAGGGGGGAAACTGTTTTTT. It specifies CASSQSGGKLFF.

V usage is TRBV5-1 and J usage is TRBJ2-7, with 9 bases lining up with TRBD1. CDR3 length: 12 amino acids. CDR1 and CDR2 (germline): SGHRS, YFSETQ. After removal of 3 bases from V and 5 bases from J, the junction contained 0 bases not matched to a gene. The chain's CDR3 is CASSWTGDEQYF. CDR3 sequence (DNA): TGCGCCAGCAGCTGGACAGGGGACGAGCAGTACTTC.

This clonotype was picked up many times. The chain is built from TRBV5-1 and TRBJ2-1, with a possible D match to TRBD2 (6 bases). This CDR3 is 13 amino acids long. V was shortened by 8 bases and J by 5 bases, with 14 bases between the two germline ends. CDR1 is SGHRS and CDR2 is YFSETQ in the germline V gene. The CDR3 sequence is CASRGTPDNEQFF. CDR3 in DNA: TGCGCCAGTCGCGGGACGCCAGACAATGAGCAGTTCTTC.

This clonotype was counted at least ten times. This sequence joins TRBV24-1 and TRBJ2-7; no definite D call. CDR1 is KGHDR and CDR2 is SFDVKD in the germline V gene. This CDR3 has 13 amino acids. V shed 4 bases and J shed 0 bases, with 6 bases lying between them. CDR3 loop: CATSDPYSYEQYF. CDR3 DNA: TGTGCCACCAGTGACCCCTACTCCTACGAGCAGTACTTC.

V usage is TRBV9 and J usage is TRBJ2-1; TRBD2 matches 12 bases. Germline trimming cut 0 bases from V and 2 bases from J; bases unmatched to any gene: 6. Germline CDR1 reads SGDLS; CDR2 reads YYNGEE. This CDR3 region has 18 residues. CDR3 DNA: TGTGCCAGCAGCGTAGGACTAGCGGGGGAGGGGCCCTACAATGAGCAGTTCTTC. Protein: CASSVGLAGEGPYNEQFF.

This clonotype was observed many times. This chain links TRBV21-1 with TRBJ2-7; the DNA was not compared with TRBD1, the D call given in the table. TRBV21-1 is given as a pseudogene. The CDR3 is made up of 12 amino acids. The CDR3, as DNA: TGTGCCGGACCCCCCGGTGCCTACGAGCAGTACTTC. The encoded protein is CAGPPGAYEQYF.

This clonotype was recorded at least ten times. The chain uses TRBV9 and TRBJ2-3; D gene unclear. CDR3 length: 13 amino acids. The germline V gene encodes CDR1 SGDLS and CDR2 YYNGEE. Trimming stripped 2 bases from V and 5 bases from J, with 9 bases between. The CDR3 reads CASSVHNLDTQYF. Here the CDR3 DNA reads TGTGCCAGCAGCGTCCACAACCTAGATACGCAGTATTTT.

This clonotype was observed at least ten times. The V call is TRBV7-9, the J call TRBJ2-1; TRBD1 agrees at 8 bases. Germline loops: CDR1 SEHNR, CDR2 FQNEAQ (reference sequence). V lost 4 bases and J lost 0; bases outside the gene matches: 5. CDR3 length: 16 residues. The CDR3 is CASSSRTGISYNEQFF. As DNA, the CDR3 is TGTGCCAGCAGCTCCAGGACAGGGATCTCCTACAATGAGCAGTTCTTC.

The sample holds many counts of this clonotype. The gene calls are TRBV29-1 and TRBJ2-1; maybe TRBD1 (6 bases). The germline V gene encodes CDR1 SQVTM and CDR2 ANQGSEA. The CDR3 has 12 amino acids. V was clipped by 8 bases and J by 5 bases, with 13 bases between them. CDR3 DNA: TGCAGCTTTTCCGGACAGAACAATGAGCAGTTCTTC. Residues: CSFSGQNNEQFF.

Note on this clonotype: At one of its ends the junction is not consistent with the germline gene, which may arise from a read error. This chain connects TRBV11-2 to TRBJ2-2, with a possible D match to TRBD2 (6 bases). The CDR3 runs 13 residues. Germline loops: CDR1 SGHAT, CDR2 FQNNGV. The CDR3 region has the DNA TGTGCCAGCAGTTCGGACTACACCGGGGAGCCGTTTTTT. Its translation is CASSSDYTGEPFF.